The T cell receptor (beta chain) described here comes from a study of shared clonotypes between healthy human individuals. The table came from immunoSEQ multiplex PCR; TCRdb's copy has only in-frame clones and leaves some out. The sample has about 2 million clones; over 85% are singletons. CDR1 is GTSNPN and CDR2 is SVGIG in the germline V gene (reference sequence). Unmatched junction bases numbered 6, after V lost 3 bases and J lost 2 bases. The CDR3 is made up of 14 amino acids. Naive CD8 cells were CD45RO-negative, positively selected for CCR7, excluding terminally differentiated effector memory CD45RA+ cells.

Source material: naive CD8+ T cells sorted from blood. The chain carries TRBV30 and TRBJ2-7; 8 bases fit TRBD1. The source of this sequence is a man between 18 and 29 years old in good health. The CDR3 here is CAWRFPGGPYEQYF. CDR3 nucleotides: TGTGCCTGGAGGTTCCCAGGGGGCCCCTACGAGCAGTACTTC.